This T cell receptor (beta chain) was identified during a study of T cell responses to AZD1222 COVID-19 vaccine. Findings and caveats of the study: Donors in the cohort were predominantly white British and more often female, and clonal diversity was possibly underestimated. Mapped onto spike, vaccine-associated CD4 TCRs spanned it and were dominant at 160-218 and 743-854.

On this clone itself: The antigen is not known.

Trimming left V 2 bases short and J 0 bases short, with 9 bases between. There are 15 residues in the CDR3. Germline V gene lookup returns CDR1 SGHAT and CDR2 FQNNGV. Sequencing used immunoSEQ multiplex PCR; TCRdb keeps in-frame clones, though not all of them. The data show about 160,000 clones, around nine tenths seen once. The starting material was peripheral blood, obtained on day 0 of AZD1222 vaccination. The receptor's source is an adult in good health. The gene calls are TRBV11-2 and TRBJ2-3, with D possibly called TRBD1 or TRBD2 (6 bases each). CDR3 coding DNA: TGTGCCAGCAGCTTACGGGGGCCTAGCACAGATACGCAGTATTTT. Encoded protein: CASSLRGPSTDTQYF.